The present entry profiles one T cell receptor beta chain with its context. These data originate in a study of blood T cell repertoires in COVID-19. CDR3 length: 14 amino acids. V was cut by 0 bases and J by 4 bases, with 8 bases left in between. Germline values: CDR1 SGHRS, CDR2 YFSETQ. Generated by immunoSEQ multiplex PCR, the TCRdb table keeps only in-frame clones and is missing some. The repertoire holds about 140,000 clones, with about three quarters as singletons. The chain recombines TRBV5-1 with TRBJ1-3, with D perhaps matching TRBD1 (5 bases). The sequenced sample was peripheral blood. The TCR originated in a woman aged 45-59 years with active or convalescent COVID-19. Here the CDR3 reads CASSLGRAGNTIYF. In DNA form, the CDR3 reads TGCGCCAGCAGCTTGGGCAGGGCCGGAAACACCATATATTTT.